This T cell receptor (beta chain) is from a study of blood T cells in healthy people across ages. This CDR3 has 12 residues. Trimming left V 3 bases short and J 8 bases short, with 8 bases between. Germline CDR1 is MNHEY and CDR2 is SMNVEV (reference sequence). Remarks on this clonotype: The antigen is unknown.

Study-level results: Age brought a roughly linear fall in TCR beta diversity measured per million T cells.

The second PCR ran about 6 to 12 cycles with a sample-barcoded 5' primer and J-beta primers. MiXCR was run by TCRdb on the 5' RACE reads, yielding one entry per CDR3 protein. Of roughly 860,000 distinct CDR3 sequences listed, less than 80% are singletons. Every sample had a minimum of 6.5 million PBMCs isolated. The TCR originated in a man younger than 45 in good health. The rearrangement links TRBV27 to TRBJ2-1; no clear D. Sequencing used blood. This CDR3 is CASSFSEDEQFF. CDR3 nucleotide sequence: TGTGCCAGCAGTTTTTCAGAGGATGAGCAGTTCTTC.